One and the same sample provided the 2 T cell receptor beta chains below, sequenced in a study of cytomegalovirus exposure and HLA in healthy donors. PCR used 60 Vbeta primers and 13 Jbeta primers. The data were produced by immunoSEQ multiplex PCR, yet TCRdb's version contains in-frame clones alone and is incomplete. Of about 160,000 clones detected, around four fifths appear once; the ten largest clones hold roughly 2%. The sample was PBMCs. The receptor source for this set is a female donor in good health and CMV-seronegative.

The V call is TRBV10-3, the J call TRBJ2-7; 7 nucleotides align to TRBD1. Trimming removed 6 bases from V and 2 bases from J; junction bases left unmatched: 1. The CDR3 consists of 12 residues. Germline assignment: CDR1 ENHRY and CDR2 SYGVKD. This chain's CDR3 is CAISGTAYEQYF. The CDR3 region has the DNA TGTGCCATCAGCGGGACAGCCTACGAGCAGTACTTC.

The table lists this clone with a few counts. CDR3 nucleotide sequence: TGTGCCAGCAGCCAAGATAGAGACAGGGGGGTTTCCAAAAACATTCAGTACTTC. It translates to CASSQDRDRGVSKNIQYF. The rearrangement links TRBV14 to TRBJ2-4; 9 bases map to TRBD1. With 0 bases clipped from V and 2 bases from J, the junction kept 8 bases outside the gene matches. There are 18 residues in the CDR3. CDR1 is SGHDN, CDR2 FVKESK, per germline.